This record covers a single T cell receptor (beta chain). This sample includes further DNA sequences coding for the same CDR3. This sample is part of a study of blood T cell repertoires in COVID-19. In the study overall: Spain, Italy and the United States supplied samples that represented acute and convalescent COVID-19. PBMCs, B-cell-depleted T cells, or T cells were the source of the cDNA or gDNA that made up the material.

Germline V gene data show CDR1 as WSHSY and CDR2 as SAAADI. This CDR3 has 15 residues. Unmatched junction bases numbered 7, after V lost 6 bases and J lost 2 bases. Per the study methods: How many nucleated cells were present was estimated from reference gene primer amplification. Using immunoSEQ multiplex PCR, the repertoire was profiled, and TCRdb retains in-frame clones only, with some absent. Clone size and the V and J calls come from that table; the DNA yielded D and trimming. The data contain about 40,000 clones, about four fifths of them seen just once; the ten biggest clones take up roughly 2.6%.

The V call is TRBV10-2, the J call TRBJ2-7, with 10 bases that match TRBD2. This clonotype was sampled from a woman aged 55-69 years with acute or convalescent COVID-19. Sequencing was done on a sample of peripheral blood. CDR3 DNA sequence: TGCGCCAGCAGCGGACTAGCGGCGCACCCCTACGAGCAGTACTTC. Its protein is CASSGLAAHPYEQYF.